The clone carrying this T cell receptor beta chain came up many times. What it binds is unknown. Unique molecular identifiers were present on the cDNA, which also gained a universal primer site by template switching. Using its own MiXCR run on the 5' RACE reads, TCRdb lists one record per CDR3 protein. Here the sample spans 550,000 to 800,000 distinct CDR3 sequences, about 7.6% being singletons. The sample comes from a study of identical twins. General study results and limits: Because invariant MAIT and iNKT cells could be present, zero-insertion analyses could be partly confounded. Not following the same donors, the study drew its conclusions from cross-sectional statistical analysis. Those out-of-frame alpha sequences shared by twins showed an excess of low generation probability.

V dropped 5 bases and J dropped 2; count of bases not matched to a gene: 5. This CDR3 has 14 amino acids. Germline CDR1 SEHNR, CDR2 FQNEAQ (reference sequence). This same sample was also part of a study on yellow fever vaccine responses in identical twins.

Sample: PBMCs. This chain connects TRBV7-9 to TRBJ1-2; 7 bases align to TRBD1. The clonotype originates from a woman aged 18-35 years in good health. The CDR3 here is CASSPRDRNYGYTF. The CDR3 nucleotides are TGTGCCAGCAGCCCCAGGGACAGAAACTATGGCTACACCTTC.